The source of this TCR beta chain is a study of cytotoxic CD8 clonotypes in ibrutinib-treated CLL. Background on the study: Some 24 partial and 2 complete responses; at median roughly 6 years, about 14 remitted, around twelve progressed.

Concerning this clone itself: What it recognizes is unknown.

Germline lookup yields CDR1 SGDLS and CDR2 YYNGEE. V lost 6 bases to trimming and J lost 3 bases, with 18 bases between them. The CDR3 is made up of 15 amino acids. Some clones are missing from TCRdb's copy, which holds only in-frame ones; the method was immunoSEQ multiplex PCR. This sample has about 68,000 clones, with more than 70% found just once. Findings and limits, study-wide: Clonality showed a rise at ibrutinib response that reversed toward baseline at progression. Among the clonotypes, public ones were uncommon and contracted or held stable on treatment. Sampling of sustained-remission and progressing patients occurred at differing times.

The receptor comes from a human donor with chronic lymphocytic leukemia. The input for sequencing was PBMCs, taken at disease progression, from a patient treated with ibrutinib. This sequence joins TRBV9 and TRBJ2-5, with D possibly called TRBD1 or TRBD2 (6 bases each). Here the CDR3 reads CASTAGWGDKETQYF. In DNA, the CDR3 is TGTGCCAGCACCGCTGGATGGGGGGACAAAGAGACCCAGTACTTC. Drawing the rest from reference TRBV9 and TRBJ2-5, the complete variable domain is DSGVTQTPKHLITATGQRVTLRCSPRSGDLSVYWYQQSLDQGLQFLIQYYNGEERAKGNILERFSAQQFPDLHSELNLSSLELGDSALYFCASTAGWGDKETQYFGPGTRLLVL.